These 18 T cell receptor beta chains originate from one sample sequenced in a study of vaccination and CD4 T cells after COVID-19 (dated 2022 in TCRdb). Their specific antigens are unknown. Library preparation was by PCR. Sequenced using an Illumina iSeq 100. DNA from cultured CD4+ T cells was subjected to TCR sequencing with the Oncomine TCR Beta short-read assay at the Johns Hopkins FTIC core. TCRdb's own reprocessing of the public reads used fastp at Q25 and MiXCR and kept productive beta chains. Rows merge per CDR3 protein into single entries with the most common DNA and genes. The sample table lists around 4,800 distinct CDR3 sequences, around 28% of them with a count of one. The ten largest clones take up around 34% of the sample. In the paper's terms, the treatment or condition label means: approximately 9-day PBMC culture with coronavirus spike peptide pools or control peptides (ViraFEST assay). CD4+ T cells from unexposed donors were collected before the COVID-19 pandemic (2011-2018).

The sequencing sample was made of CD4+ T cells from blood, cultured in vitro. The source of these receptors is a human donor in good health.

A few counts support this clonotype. The CDR3 loop is CASWTGSGNTIYF. In DNA form, the CDR3 reads TGTGCCAGTTGGACAGGGAGTGGAAACACCATATATTTT. The chain has TRBV19 and TRBJ1-3, with 8 positions matching TRBD1. This CDR3 contains 13 residues. Germline assignment: CDR1 LNHDA and CDR2 SQIVND (reference sequence). After removal of 8 bases from V and 3 bases from J, the junction contained 3 bases not matched to a gene. Full variable domain (rest looked up from reference TRBV19 and TRBJ1-3): DGGITQSPKYLFRKEGQNVTLSCEQNLNHDAMYWYRQDPGQGLRLIYYSQIVNDFQKGDIAEGYSVSREKKESFPLTVTSAQKNPTAFYLCASWTGSGNTIYFGEGSWLTVV.

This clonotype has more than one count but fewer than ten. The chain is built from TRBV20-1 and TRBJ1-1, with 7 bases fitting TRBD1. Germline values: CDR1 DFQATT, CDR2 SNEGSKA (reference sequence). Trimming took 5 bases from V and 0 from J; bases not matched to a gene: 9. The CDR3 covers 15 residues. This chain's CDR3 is CSALGTAKMNTEAFF. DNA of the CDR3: TGCAGTGCTCTGGGGACAGCTAAAATGAACACTGAAGCTTTCTTT.

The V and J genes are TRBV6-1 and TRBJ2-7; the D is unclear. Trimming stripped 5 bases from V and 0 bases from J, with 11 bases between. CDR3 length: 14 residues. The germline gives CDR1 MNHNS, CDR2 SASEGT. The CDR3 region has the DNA TGTGCCAGCAGTCACAAAATGAGCTCCTACGAGCAGTACTTC. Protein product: CASSHKMSSYEQYF.

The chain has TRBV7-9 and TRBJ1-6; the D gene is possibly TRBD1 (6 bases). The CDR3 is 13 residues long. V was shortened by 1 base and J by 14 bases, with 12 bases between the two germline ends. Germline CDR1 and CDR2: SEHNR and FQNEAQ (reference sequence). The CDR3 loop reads CASSLEHREALHF. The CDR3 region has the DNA TGTGCCAGCAGCTTAGAGCACAGGGAGGCCCTCCACTTT.

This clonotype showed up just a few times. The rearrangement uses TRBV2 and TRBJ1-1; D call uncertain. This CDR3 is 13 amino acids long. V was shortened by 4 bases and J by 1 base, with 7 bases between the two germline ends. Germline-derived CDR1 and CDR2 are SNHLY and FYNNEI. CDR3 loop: CASSGRQNTEAFF. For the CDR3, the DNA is TGTGCCAGCAGTGGGCGGCAGAACACTGAAGCTTTCTTT.

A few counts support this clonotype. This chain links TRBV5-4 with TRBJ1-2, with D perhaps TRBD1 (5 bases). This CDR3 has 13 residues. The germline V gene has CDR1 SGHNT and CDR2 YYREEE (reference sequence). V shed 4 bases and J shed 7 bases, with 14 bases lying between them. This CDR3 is CASSRDGLRGYTF. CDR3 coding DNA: TGTGCCAGCAGCCGGGACGGACTGCGTGGCTACACCTTC.

CDR3: CASSLDRGANQPQHF. CDR3 nucleotides: TGTGCCAGCAGCTTAGATCGAGGGGCCAATCAGCCCCAGCATTTT. V usage is TRBV11-2 and J usage is TRBJ1-5, with D tentatively TRBD1 (5 bases). CDR3 length equals 15 residues. Trimming cost V 0 bases and J 3 bases, with 9 bases left between them. CDR1 and CDR2 (germline): SGHAT, FQNNGV.

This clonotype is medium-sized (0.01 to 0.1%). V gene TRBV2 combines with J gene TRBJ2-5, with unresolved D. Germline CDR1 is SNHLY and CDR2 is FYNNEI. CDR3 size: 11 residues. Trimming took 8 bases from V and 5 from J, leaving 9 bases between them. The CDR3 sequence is CASEDWETQYF. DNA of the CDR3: TGTGCCAGCGAAGATTGGGAGACCCAGTACTTC.

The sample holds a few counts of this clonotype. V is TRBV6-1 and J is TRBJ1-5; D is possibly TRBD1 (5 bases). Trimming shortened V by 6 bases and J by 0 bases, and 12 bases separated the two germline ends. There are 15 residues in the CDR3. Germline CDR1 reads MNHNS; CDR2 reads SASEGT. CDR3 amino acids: CASRRGQTSNQPQHF. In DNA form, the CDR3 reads TGTGCCAGCAGAAGAGGACAAACTAGCAATCAGCCCCAGCATTTT.

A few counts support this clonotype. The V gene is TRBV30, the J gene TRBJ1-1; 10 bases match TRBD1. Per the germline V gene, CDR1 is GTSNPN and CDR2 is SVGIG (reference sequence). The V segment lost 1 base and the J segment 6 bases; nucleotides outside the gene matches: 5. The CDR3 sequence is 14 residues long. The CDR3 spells CAWSGQGASSEAFF. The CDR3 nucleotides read TGTGCCTGGAGTGGACAGGGGGCGAGCTCTGAAGCTTTCTTT.

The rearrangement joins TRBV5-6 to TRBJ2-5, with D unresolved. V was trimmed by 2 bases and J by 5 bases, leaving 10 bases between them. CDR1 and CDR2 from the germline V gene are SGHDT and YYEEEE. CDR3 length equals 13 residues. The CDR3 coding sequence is TGTGCCAGCAGCTTCCGAAGACGGGAGACCCAGTACTTC. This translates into CASSFRRRETQYF. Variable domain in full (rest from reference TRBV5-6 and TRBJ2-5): DAGVTQSPTHLIKTRGQQVTLRCSPKSGHDTVSWYQQALGQGPQFIFQYYEEEERQRGNFPDRFSGHQFPNYSSELNVNALLLGDSALYLCASSFRRRETQYFGPGTRLLVL.

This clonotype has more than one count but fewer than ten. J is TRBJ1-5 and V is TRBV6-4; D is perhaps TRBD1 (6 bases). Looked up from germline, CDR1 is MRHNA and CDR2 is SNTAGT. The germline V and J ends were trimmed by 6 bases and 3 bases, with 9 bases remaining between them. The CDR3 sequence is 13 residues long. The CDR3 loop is CASSSGANQPQHF. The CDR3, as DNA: TGTGCCAGCAGCTCGGGGGCCAATCAGCCCCAGCATTTT.

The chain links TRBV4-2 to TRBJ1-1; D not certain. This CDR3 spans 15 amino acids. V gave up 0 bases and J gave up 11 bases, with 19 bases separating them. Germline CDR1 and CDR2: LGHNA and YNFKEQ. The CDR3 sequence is CASSQDSSGILDAFF. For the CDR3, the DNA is TGTGCCAGCAGCCAAGATTCTTCGGGGATACTTGATGCTTTCTTT.

CDR3 sequence (DNA): TGTGCCACCAGCAGAGATGCACAGGGGGTGAGGGAGCAGTACTTC. It encodes CATSRDAQGVREQYF. The chain has TRBV15 and TRBJ2-7, with 8 positions matching TRBD1. The CDR3 covers 15 residues. The ends lost 0 bases at V and 7 bases at J; junction bases unmatched: 8. CDR1 is LNHNV and CDR2 is YYDKDF in the germline V gene (reference sequence).

The CDR3 loop is CASSAVAGGNNEQFF. The CDR3 bases are TGTGCCAGCAGCGCGGTAGCGGGGGGAAACAATGAGCAGTTCTTC. V and J are TRBV7-3 and TRBJ2-1, with 10 bases that match TRBD2. V was pared by 5 bases and J by 5 bases, with 6 bases of the junction left unmatched. The CDR3 covers 15 residues. The germline V gene has CDR1 SGHTA and CDR2 FQGTGA. The full variable domain, its missing parts supplied by reference TRBV7-3 and TRBJ2-1, is GAGVSQTPSNKVTEKGKYVELRCDPISGHTALYWYRQSLGQGPEFLIYFQGTGAADDSGLPNDRFFAVRPEGSVSTLKIQRTERGDSAVYLCASSAVAGGNNEQFFGPGTRLTVL.

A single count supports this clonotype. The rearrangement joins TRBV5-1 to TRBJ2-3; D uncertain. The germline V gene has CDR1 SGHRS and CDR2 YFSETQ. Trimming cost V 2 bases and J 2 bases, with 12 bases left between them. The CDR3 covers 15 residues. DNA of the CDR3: TGCGCCAGCAGCTTCACAGACGTCTTCACAGATACGCAGTATTTT. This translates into CASSFTDVFTDTQYF.

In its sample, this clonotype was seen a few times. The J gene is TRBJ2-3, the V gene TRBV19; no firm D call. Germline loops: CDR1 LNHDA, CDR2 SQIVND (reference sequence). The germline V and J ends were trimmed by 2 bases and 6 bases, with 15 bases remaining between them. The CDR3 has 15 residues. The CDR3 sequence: CASSIMGLIGDTQYF. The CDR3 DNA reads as TGTGCCAGTAGTATAATGGGTCTGATAGGGGATACGCAGTATTTT.

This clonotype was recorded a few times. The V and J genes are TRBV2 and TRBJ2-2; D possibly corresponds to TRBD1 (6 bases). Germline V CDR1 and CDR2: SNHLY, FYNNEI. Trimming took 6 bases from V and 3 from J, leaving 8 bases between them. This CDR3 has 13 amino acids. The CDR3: CASRQGYTGELFF. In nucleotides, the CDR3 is TGTGCCAGCAGACAGGGATACACCGGGGAGCTGTTTTTT.